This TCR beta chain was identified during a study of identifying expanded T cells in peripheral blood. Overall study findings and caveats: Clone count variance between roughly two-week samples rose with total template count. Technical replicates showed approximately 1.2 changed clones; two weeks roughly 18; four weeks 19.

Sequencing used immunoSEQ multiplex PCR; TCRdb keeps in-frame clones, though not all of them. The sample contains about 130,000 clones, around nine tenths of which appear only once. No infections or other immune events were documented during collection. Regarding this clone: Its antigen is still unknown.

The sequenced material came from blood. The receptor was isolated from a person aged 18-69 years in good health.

The CDR3 reads CASSYRGGAGEKLFF. CDR3 in DNA: TGTGCCAGCAGTTACCGCGGGGGAGCGGGTGAAAAACTGTTTTTT. The chain carries TRBV6-5 and TRBJ1-4; TRBD1 might be the D (5 bases). V shed 2 bases and J shed 7 bases, with 14 bases lying between them. CDR3 length equals 15 residues. CDR1 is MNHEY, CDR2 SVGAGI, per germline.